What follows describes a single TCR beta chain. Its specificity is not known. The table came from immunoSEQ multiplex PCR; TCRdb's copy has only in-frame clones and leaves some out. This sample has approximately 90,000 clones, with more than 65% found just once. The V gene end was trimmed by 0 bases and the J gene end by 0 bases; junction bases not matched to a gene: 4. This CDR3 comprises 16 residues. Germline values: CDR1 SGHAT, CDR2 FQNNGV. The record originates from a study of Ad26.COV2.S vaccination and SARS-CoV-2 variants. Study-level points and caveats: Vaccine recipients and placebo recipients showed similar non-spike TCR breadth. Vaccinees displayed broader spike-specific TCR repertoires than placebo recipients. Post-vaccination spike-specific CD8+ and CD4+ T cell responses reportedly had substantial breadth. Researchers cautioned that TCR breadth and depth analyses may have underestimated total T cell responses.

The receptor's source is a human donor who had recovered from COVID-19. The rearrangement joins TRBV11-2 to TRBJ2-7; 8 bases match TRBD2. The source material was peripheral blood, sampled after recovery from COVID-19. The CDR3 spells CASSLDLGTSSYEQYF. The DNA of the CDR3 is TGTGCCAGCAGCTTAGATTTGGGGACTAGCTCCTACGAGCAGTACTTC.